Presented here are 27 T cell receptor beta chains from one specimen sequenced in a study of regulatory T cells in long-lasting Graves disease. Arm-PCR of CDR3 regions and iRepertoire HTBI primers were the basis on which TCR beta libraries were built. TCRdb reprocessed the multiplex PCR reads with MiXCR, giving one entry per CDR3 protein. The table lists over 300,000 distinct CDR3 sequences, around 15% of them singletons, with about 20% in the top ten. The time point here: newly diagnosed GD, antithyroid drugs for less than 3 months. The TCR library was made from RNA extracted from PBMCs. The specimen comprised peripheral blood mononuclear cells (PBMCs), sampled at new diagnosis, from a patient treated with antithyroid drugs. All receptors derive from a female donor with Graves disease.

In its sample, this clonotype was seen many times. The V and J genes are TRBV12-5 and TRBJ1-2, with TRBD1 as a possible D gene (5 bases). The V gene lost 0 bases and the J gene lost 0 bases, with 11 bases spanning the gap. This CDR3 is 16 amino acids long. Germline CDR1 and CDR2: LGHNT and FRNRAP. The chain's CDR3 is CASGLVGLQANYGYTF. The DNA of the CDR3 is TGTGCTAGTGGTTTGGTGGGCTTACAGGCTAACTATGGCTACACCTTC. Based on the CDR3 plus reference TRBV12-5 and TRBJ1-2, the full variable domain is DARVTQTPRHKVTEMGQEVTMRCQPILGHNTVFWYRQTMMQGLELLAYFRNRAPLDDSGMPKDRFSAEMPDATLATLKIQPSEPRDSAVYFCASGLVGLQANYGYTFGSGTRLTVV.

Turning to this clonotype: With a much larger clone just one base away, this may be a read error. The conserved phenylalanine or tryptophan normally closing the CDR3 is absent here, so this likely arose from a read error. The genes are TRBV6-1 and TRBJ1-1, with D possibly matching TRBD1 (5 bases). The CDR3 contains 19 residues. Between the trimmed V and J ends, which lost 5 bases and 0 bases, there was a span of 25 bases. Germline CDR1 and CDR2: MNHNS and SASEGT. CDR3 coding DNA: TGTGCCAGCAGTCAGCCCAACTTCTTGAGCCTGGACATGAACACTGAAGCTTTCCTT. It encodes CASSQPNFLSLDMNTEAFL.

This clonotype was recorded at least ten times. This sequence joins TRBV6-5 and TRBJ2-5; D tentatively fits TRBD1 or TRBD2 (5 bases each). CDR3 length: 15 amino acids. Germline assignment: CDR1 MNHEY and CDR2 SVGAGI. The germline V and J ends were trimmed by 0 bases and 3 bases, with 11 bases remaining between them. Written as DNA, the CDR3 is TGTGCCAGCAGTTACTCGGGGGTGCGGGAAGAGACCCAGTACTTC. This sequence encodes CASSYSGVREETQYF.

The table lists this clonotype with many counts. J is TRBJ2-5 and V is TRBV7-6, with 9 bases matching TRBD2. Germline V gene data show CDR1 as SGHVS and CDR2 as FNYEAQ. The CDR3 totals 17 residues. V lost 5 bases, J lost 4 bases, and 14 bases stayed unmatched. The DNA of the CDR3 is TGTGCCAGCAGCACCCGACTCCCCACTAGCGGGCGAGAGACCCAGTACTTC. As protein: CASSTRLPTSGRETQYF. The variable domain in full, completed from reference TRBV7-6 and TRBJ2-5, reads GAGVSQSPRYKVTKRGQDVALRCDPISGHVSLYWYRQALGQGPEFLTYFNYEAQQDKSGLPNDRFSAERPEGSISTLTIQRTEQRDSAMYRCASSTRLPTSGRETQYFGPGTRLLVL.

At least ten counts were recorded for this clonotype. The V and J genes are TRBV7-2 and TRBJ2-7; D might be TRBD2 (5 bases). Trimming left V 0 bases short and J 3 bases short, with 12 bases between. This CDR3 is built from 15 residues. The germline CDR1 and CDR2 sequences are SGHTA and FQGNSA. CDR3 nucleotides: TGTGCCAGCAGCTTAGCCGAAGGGAGCTACTACGAGCAGTACTTC. This encodes CASSLAEGSYYEQYF.

This clonotype showed up many times. This chain's CDR3 is CASRPWASGPGSYEQYF. Written as DNA, the CDR3 is TGCGCCAGCAGACCCTGGGCTAGCGGGCCGGGCTCCTACGAGCAGTACTTC. The rearrangement joins TRBV4-1 to TRBJ2-7, with 8 bases aligning to TRBD2. The J segment lost 0 bases and the V segment lost 6 bases, leaving 13 bases of the junction unmatched. CDR1 MGHRA and CDR2 YSYEKL come from the germline V gene. The CDR3 loop spans 17 amino acids.

V and J are TRBV6-2 or TRBV6-3 and TRBJ1-2; 10 nucleotides match TRBD1. CDR1 and CDR2 (germline): MNHEY, SVGEGT. Losses at the gene ends were 4 bases for V and 8 bases for J; bases not matched to a gene: 16. The length of the CDR3 is 17 residues. In DNA, the CDR3 is TGTGCCAGCAGTTCCCGAGGGACAGGGGACCCCTTGAACGGCTACACCTTC. It codes for CASSSRGTGDPLNGYTF.

This clonotype was found many times. This sequence joins TRBV20-1 and TRBJ2-3; tentatively, D is TRBD2 (6 bases). The CDR3 length is 16 residues. V lost 2 bases and J lost 4, with 19 bases in between. CDR1 and CDR2 (germline): DFQATT, SNEGSKA (reference sequence). The CDR3 spells CSARYGSTKTPDTQYF. Here the CDR3 DNA reads TGCAGTGCTAGATACGGGAGCACCAAAACCCCAGATACGCAGTATTTT.

This clonotype was detected only a few times. The chain couples TRBV19 to TRBJ1-1; no definite D call. Germline V lookup: CDR1 LNHDA, CDR2 SQIVND (reference sequence). V lost 4 bases and J 4 bases, leaving 16 bases between the germline ends. This CDR3 is 15 amino acids long. CDR3 nucleotide sequence: TGTGCCAGTAGTACTCAGCGGTATGATGGCACTGAAGCTTTCTTT. Amino acids: CASSTQRYDGTEAFF.

This clonotype has at least ten counts. The chain joins TRBV7-9 to TRBJ2-1; 8 bases match TRBD2. The CDR3 is made up of 18 amino acids. Germline trimming cut 0 bases from V and 1 base from J; bases unmatched to any gene: 8. Germline V gene lookup returns CDR1 SEHNR and CDR2 FQNEAQ (reference sequence). In DNA, the CDR3 is TGTGCCAGCAGCTTAGCGGGGAGCGGGGGAAAATCCTACAATGAGCAGTTCTTC. It codes for CASSLAGSGGKSYNEQFF.

This clonotype came up a few times. This may come from a read error, since a much larger clone is one base off. The chain couples TRBV6-4 to TRBJ1-5; a weak D match, TRBD1 (5 bases). This CDR3 has 15 amino acids. Per the germline V gene, CDR1 is MRHNA and CDR2 is SNTAGT. As DNA, the CDR3 is TGTGCCAGCAGTTACGGGGGGGTTGGCAATCAGACCCAGCATTTT. It specifies CASSYGGVGNQTQHF.

This clonotype was counted many times. The chain joins TRBV20-1 to TRBJ1-2; 8 bases agree with TRBD1. The CDR3 runs to 16 residues. Trimming removed 4 bases from V and 1 base from J; junction bases left unmatched: 11. Germline lookup yields CDR1 DFQATT and CDR2 SNEGSKA (reference sequence). The CDR3 DNA follows: TGCAGTGCTACAGGGGGCTCATATAACTTTAACTATGGCTACACCTTC. Translation gives CSATGGSYNFNYGYTF.

This clonotype was recorded many times. The chain recombines TRBV20-1 with TRBJ2-7, with unresolved D. Germline values: CDR1 DFQATT, CDR2 SNEGSKA (reference sequence). There are 11 residues in the CDR3. Trimming took off 3 bases at V and 2 bases at J, with 5 bases between the two ends. In DNA, the CDR3 is TGCAGTGCTAGGCCAACCTACGAGCAGTACTTC. It translates to CSARPTYEQYF.

This clonotype has ten or more counts. The J gene is TRBJ2-7, the V gene TRBV12-3 or TRBV12-4; TRBD1 matches 10 bases. Unmatched junction bases numbered 2, after V lost 1 base and J lost 2 bases. The CDR3 is made up of 15 amino acids. This CDR3 is CASSLGTGGPYEQYF. The CDR3 DNA sequence: TGTGCCAGCAGTTTAGGGACAGGGGGGCCCTACGAGCAGTACTTC.

This clonotype was observed many times. The genes are TRBV6-2 or TRBV6-3 and TRBJ2-7, with 7 bases identical to TRBD1. CDR1 and CDR2 (germline): MNHEY, SVGEGT. V was clipped by 0 bases and J by 3 bases; unmatched bases: 5. This CDR3 comprises 15 residues. The CDR3 here is CASSYSKGASYEQYF. In nucleotides, the CDR3 is TGTGCCAGCAGTTACTCGAAGGGGGCTAGCTACGAGCAGTACTTC.

This clonotype was seen at least ten times. This rearrangement joins TRBV20-1 to TRBJ2-5; weak D call: TRBD1 (5 bases). The germline CDR1 and CDR2 sequences are DFQATT and SNEGSKA (reference sequence). V was cut by 4 bases and J by 2 bases, with 14 bases left in between. The CDR3 spans 14 residues. This CDR3 reads CSATLLQGQETQYF. CDR3 DNA: TGCAGTGCTACCCTCTTGCAGGGTCAAGAGACCCAGTACTTC.

This clonotype was seen ten or more times. The chain uses TRBV6-4 and TRBJ1-1, with unresolved D. Germline CDR1 is MRHNA and CDR2 is SNTAGT. The V and J ends lost 4 bases and 2 bases respectively, with 8 bases between them. CDR3 length: 13 amino acids. The chain's CDR3 is CASSVKSNTEAFF. CDR3 nucleotides: TGTGCCAGCAGTGTTAAGAGCAACACTGAAGCTTTCTTT.

This clonotype was found many times. The chain links TRBV12-3 or TRBV12-4 to TRBJ2-7; possibly TRBD2 for D (7 bases). Deletions cut 5 bases from V and 0 bases from J, with 14 bases between. The CDR3 length is 15 residues. This CDR3 is CASSLKGGDSYEQYF. The DNA for the CDR3 is TGTGCCAGCAGTCTGAAGGGGGGGGACTCCTACGAGCAGTACTTC.

Turning to this clonotype: Just one base apart from a much larger clone, this may be a read error. This chain links TRBV6-1 with TRBJ1-6, with 7 bases that match TRBD1. J lost 5 bases, V lost 6 bases, and 1 base had no gene match. This CDR3 is built from 13 residues. In germline, CDR1 is MNHNS, CDR2 SASEGT. CDR3 sequence: CASRGGDNSPLHF. The CDR3 region has the DNA TGTGCCAGCAGAGGGGGCGATAATTCACCCCTCCACTTT.

The chain links TRBV6-1 to TRBJ1-3; TRBD1 might be the D (5 bases). V shed 6 bases and J shed 3 bases, with 21 bases lying between them. The length of the CDR3 is 17 residues. Germline V lookup: CDR1 MNHNS, CDR2 SASEGT. The chain's CDR3 is CASSPGRRGRDGNTIYF. DNA for the CDR3: TGTGCCAGCAGCCCCGGGCGGAGGGGACGTGATGGAAACACCATATATTTT.

The chain is built from TRBV6-2 or TRBV6-3 and TRBJ2-3, with D unresolved. Germline CDR1 and CDR2: MNHEY and SVGEGT. CDR3 size: 12 residues. V was shortened by 10 bases and J by 5 bases, with 13 bases between the two germline ends. CDR3 coding DNA: TGTGCCATCAGCGACCCCTTAGATACGCAGTATTTT. It yields the protein CAISDPLDTQYF.

The chain joins TRBV3-1 to TRBJ2-7; the D call may be TRBD1 or TRBD2 (5 bases each). V lost 0 bases to trimming and J lost 6 bases, with 9 bases between them. Germline V gene sequence: CDR1 LGHDT, CDR2 YNNKEL (reference sequence). The CDR3 sequence is 13 residues long. The DNA for the CDR3 is TGTGCCAGCAGCCAAGATCCGAGGGGCGAGCAGTACTTC. Translated: CASSQDPRGEQYF.

This clonotype was seen a handful of times. V gene TRBV11-2 combines with J gene TRBJ2-3, with D unclear. The CDR3 sequence is 16 residues long. V gave up 4 bases and J gave up 0 bases, with 14 bases separating them. The germline CDR1 and CDR2 sequences are SGHAT and FQNNGV. CDR3 sequence reads: CASSSWVGGSTDTQYF. CDR3 in DNA: TGTGCCAGCAGCTCCTGGGTGGGCGGTAGCACAGATACGCAGTATTTT. The complete variable domain, with remaining parts taken from reference TRBV11-2 and TRBJ2-3, reads EAGVAQSPRYKIIEKRQSVAFWCNPISGHATLYWYQQILGQGPKLLIQFQNNGVVDDSQLPKDRFSAERLKGVDSTLKIQPAKLEDSAVYLCASSSWVGGSTDTQYFGPGTRLTVL.

This clonotype was seen a handful of times. The rearrangement links TRBV6-2 or TRBV6-3 to TRBJ2-2, with TRBD1 matching over 7 bases. J gave up 4 bases and V 6 bases, and 8 bases lay outside the gene matches. This CDR3 has 15 amino acids. Germline-derived CDR1 and CDR2 are MNHEY and SVGEGT. The CDR3 DNA reads as TGTGCCAGCAGACCCCGGGACAGACCCACCGGGGAGCTGTTTTTT. The encoded protein is CASRPRDRPTGELFF.

The chain couples TRBV20-1 to TRBJ2-1; D not resolved. V was pared by 3 bases and J by 7 bases, with 7 bases between. Germline values: CDR1 DFQATT, CDR2 SNEGSKA (reference sequence). This CDR3 is 11 amino acids long. The CDR3 loop reads CSASHQNEQFF. CDR3 nucleotide sequence: TGCAGTGCTAGTCACCAAAATGAGCAGTTCTTC.

This clonotype was counted ten times or more. This chain joins TRBV7-8 and TRBJ2-3, with D possibly TRBD2 on 5 matching bases. The CDR3 sequence is 16 residues long. The V gene lost 5 bases and the J gene lost 1 base, with 16 bases spanning the gap. CDR1 and CDR2 from the germline V gene are SGHVS and FQNEAQ. Written as DNA, the CDR3 is TGTGCCAGCAGCCTTTTCTGGAGCGGACGCACAGATACGCAGTATTTT. Protein sequence: CASSLFWSGRTDTQYF.

This clonotype was detected ten times or more. The genes are TRBV7-2 and TRBJ2-3; 11 bases line up with TRBD2. In germline, CDR1 is SGHTA, CDR2 FQGNSA. V dropped 5 bases and J dropped 6; count of bases not matched to a gene: 19. This CDR3 is built from 19 residues. CDR3 DNA: TGTGCCAGCAGCGCAAGCTTTATACTAGCGGGAGTAGGGGACGATACGCAGTATTTT. Translating gives CASSASFILAGVGDDTQYF. Together with reference TRBV7-2 and TRBJ2-3, the CDR3 gives the full variable domain: GAGVSQSPSNKVTEKGKDVELRCDPISGHTALYWYRQSLGQGLEFLIYFQGNSAPDKSGLPSDRFSAERTGGSVSTLTIQRTQQEDSAVYLCASSASFILAGVGDDTQYFGPGTRLTVL.